This TCR beta chain emerged from a study of cytomegalovirus exposure and HLA in healthy donors. General study findings and limits: The study labeled roughly 160 TCR beta chains cytomegalovirus-associated. A later analysis reportedly identified an Asian-associated ancestry cluster as carrying fewer N-insertions than the roughly 700-donor mean. A few V segments could not be told apart, such as TRBV6-2 and TRBV6-3, and were left out.

This CDR3 spans 15 amino acids. V dropped 2 bases and J dropped 0; count of bases not matched to a gene: 1. Germline CDR1 is SNHLY and CDR2 is FYNNEI. Notes on this clone: Its antigen is unknown.

The PCR made use of 60 Vbeta and 13 Jbeta primers. The table came from immunoSEQ multiplex PCR; TCRdb's copy has only in-frame clones and leaves some out. The table shows under 150,000 clones, with 65% to 75% occurring only once. This TCR derives from a man between 60 and 70 years old in good health and CMV-seronegative. Material: PBMCs. V and J are TRBV2 and TRBJ2-1, with 7 bases that match TRBD2. The CDR3: CASSESGDSYNEQFF. The CDR3 DNA is TGTGCCAGCAGTGAAAGCGGGGACTCCTACAATGAGCAGTTCTTC.